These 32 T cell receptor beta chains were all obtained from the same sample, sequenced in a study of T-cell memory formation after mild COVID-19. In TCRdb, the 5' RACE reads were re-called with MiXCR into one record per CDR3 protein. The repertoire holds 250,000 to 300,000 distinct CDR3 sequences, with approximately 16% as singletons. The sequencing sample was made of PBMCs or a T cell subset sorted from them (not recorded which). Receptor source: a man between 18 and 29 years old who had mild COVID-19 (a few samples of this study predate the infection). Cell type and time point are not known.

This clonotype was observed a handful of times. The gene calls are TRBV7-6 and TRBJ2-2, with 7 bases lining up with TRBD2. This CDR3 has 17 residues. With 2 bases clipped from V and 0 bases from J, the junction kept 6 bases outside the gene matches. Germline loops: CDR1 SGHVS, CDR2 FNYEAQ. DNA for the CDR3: TGTGCCAGCAGCTTATGGTCTAGCGGACCGAACACCGGGGAGCTGTTTTTT. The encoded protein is CASSLWSSGPNTGELFF.

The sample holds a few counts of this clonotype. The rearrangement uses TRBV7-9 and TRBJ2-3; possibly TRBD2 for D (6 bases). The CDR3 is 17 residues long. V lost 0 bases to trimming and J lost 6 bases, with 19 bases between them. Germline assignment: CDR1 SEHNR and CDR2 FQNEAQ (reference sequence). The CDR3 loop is CASSLAHGGFRMDTQYF. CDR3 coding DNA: TGTGCCAGCAGCTTAGCCCACGGAGGGTTTCGTATGGATACGCAGTATTTT.

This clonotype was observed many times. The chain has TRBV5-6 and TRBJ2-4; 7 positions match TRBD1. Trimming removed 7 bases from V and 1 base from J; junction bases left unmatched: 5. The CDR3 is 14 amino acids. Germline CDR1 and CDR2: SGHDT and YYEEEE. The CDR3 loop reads CASGTESAKNIQYF. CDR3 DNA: TGTGCCAGCGGGACAGAATCGGCCAAAAACATTCAGTACTTC.

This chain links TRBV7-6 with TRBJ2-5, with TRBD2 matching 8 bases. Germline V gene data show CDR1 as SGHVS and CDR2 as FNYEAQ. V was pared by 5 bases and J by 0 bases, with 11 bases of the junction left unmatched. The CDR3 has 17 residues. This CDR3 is CASSPVIAGTYQETQYF. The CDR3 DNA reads TGTGCCAGCAGCCCCGTGATAGCGGGGACGTACCAAGAGACCCAGTACTTC.

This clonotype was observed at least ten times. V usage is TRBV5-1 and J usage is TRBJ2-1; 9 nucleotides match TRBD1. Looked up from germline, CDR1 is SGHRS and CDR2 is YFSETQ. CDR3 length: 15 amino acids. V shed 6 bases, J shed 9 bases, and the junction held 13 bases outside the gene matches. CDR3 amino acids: CASTVPGQGQGEQFF. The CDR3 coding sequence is TGCGCCAGCACCGTCCCGGGACAGGGACAGGGTGAGCAGTTCTTC.

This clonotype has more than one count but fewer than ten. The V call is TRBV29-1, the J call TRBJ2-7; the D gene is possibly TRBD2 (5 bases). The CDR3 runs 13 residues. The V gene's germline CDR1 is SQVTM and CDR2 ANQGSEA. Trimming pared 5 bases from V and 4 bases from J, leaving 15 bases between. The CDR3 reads CSVKRTDQYEQYF. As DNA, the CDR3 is TGCAGCGTTAAAAGGACTGATCAATACGAGCAGTACTTC.

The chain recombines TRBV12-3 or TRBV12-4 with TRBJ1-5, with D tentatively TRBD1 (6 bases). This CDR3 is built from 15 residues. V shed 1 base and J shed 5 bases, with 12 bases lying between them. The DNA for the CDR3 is TGTGCCAGCAGTTTAGGGGGGGCCTTCTATCAGCCCCAGCATTTT. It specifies CASSLGGAFYQPQHF.

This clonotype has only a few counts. CDR3 DNA: TGTGCCAGCACTCCGGGGACAGCTAATGAAAAACTGTTTTTT. This sequence encodes CASTPGTANEKLFF. This rearrangement joins TRBV27 to TRBJ1-4, with 7 bases that match TRBD1. CDR3 size: 14 residues. The J segment lost 3 bases and the V segment lost 7 bases, leaving 5 bases of the junction unmatched. Germline V gene lookup returns CDR1 MNHEY and CDR2 SMNVEV (reference sequence).

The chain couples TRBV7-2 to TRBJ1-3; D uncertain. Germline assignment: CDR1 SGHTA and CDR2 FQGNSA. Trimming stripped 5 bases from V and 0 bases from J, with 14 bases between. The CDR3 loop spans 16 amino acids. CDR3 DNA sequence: TGTGCCAGCAGCCCCTGGACGGGGAACTCTGGAAACACCATATATTTT. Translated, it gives CASSPWTGNSGNTIYF.

CDR3 residues: CASSQDTSGGAGDTQYF. For the CDR3, the DNA is TGTGCCAGCAGCCAAGATACTAGCGGGGGGGCGGGAGATACGCAGTATTTT. The gene calls are TRBV4-2 and TRBJ2-3, with TRBD2 matching over 13 bases. Per germline, CDR1 LGHNA and CDR2 YNFKEQ. This CDR3 comprises 17 residues. With V trimmed by 0 bases and J by 5 bases, 5 bases remained unmatched.

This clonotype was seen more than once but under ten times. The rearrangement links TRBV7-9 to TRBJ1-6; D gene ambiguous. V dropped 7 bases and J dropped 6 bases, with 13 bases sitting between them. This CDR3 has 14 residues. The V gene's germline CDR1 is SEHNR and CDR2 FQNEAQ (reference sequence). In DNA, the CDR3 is TGTGCCAGCAAGGGAGCCCTTTCTAATTCACCCCTCCACTTT. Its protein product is CASKGALSNSPLHF.

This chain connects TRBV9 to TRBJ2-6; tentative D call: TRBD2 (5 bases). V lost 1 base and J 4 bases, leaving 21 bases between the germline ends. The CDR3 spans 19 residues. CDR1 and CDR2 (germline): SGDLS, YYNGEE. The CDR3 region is CASSVFPLTGLTGANVLTF. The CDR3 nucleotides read TGTGCCAGCAGCGTATTCCCTCTGACGGGGTTAACAGGGGCCAACGTCCTGACTTTC.

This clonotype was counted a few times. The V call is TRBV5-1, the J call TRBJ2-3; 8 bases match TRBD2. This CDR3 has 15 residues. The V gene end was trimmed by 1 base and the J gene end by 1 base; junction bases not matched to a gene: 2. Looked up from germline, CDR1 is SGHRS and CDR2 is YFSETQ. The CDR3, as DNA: TGCGCCAGCAGCTTGCAGCGGGGGCGCACAGATACGCAGTATTTT. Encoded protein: CASSLQRGRTDTQYF.

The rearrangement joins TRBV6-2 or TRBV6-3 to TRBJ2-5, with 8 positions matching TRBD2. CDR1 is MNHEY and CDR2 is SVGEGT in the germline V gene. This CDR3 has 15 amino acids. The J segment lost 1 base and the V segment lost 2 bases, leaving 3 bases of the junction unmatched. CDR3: CASSYGGGTQETQYF. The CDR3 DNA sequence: TGTGCCAGCAGTTACGGCGGGGGGACCCAAGAGACCCAGTACTTC.

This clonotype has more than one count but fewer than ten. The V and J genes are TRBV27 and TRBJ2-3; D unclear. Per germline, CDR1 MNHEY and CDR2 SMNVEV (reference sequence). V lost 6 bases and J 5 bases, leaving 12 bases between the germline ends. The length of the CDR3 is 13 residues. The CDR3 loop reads CASSPSYRDTQYF. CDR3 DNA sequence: TGTGCCAGCAGCCCGAGCTACAGAGATACGCAGTATTTT.

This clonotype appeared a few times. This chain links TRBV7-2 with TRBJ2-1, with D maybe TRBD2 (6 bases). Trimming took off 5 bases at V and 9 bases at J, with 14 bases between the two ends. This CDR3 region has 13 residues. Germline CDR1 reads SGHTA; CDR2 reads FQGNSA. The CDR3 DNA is TGTGCCAGCAGCGTCTCTCGGGGGATTGAGCAGTTCTTC. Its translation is CASSVSRGIEQFF.

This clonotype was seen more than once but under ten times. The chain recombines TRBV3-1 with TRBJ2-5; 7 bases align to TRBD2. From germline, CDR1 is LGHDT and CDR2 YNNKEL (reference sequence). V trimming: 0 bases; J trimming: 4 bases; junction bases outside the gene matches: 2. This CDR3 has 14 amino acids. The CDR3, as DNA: TGTGCCAGCAGCCAAGACGGACTAGGAGAGACCCAGTACTTC. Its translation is CASSQDGLGETQYF.

The CDR3 coding sequence is TGTGCCATCAGACAAACTACAGGGGACGAGCAGTACGTC. Its translation: CAIRQTTGDEQYV. The chain uses TRBV10-3 and TRBJ2-7, with 7 bases fitting TRBD1. The CDR3 consists of 13 residues. Trimming removed 6 bases from V and 5 bases from J; junction bases left unmatched: 7. Per germline, CDR1 ENHRY and CDR2 SYGVKD.

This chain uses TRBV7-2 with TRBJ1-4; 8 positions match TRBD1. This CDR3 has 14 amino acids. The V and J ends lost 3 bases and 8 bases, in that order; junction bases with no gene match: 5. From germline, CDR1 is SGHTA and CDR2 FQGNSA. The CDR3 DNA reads TGTGCCAGCAGCTTCGACAGGGGATTAGAAAAACTGTTTTTT. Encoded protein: CASSFDRGLEKLFF.

The CDR3 is CASRKAINTEAFF. For the CDR3, the DNA is TGCGCCAGCCGGAAAGCGATTAACACTGAAGCTTTCTTT. The rearrangement links TRBV4-3 to TRBJ1-1; D not resolved. Trimming cost V 8 bases and J 2 bases, with 12 bases left between them. The germline CDR1 and CDR2 sequences are LGHNA and YSLEER. There are 13 residues in the CDR3.

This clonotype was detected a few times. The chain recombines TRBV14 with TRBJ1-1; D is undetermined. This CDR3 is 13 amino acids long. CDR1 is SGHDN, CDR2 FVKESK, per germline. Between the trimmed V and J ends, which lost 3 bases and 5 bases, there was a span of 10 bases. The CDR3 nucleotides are TGTGCCAGCAGCCAGGGGTACGATACTGAAGCTTTCTTT. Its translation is CASSQGYDTEAFF.

CDR3 DNA sequence: TGCGCCAGCAGCTTGTCGAGCGGGAGTTATTTTAGCACAGATACGCAGTATTTT. Translated, it gives CASSLSSGSYFSTDTQYF. The rearrangement links TRBV5-1 to TRBJ2-3; 8 bases are a match to TRBD2. The junction had 10 bases not matched to a gene; V was cut back by 1 base and J by 0 bases. From germline, CDR1 is SGHRS and CDR2 YFSETQ. This CDR3 has 18 residues.

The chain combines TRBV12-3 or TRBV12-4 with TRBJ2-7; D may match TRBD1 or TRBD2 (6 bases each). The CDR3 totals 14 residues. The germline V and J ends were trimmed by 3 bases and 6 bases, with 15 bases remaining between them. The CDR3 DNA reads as TGTGCCAGCAGTTTTAGTGGGGGGCTCATCGAGCAGTACTTC. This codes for CASSFSGGLIEQYF.

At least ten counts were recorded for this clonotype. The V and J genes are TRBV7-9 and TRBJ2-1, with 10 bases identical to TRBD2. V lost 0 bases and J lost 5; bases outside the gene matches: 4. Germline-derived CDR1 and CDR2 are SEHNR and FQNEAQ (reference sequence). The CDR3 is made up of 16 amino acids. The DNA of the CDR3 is TGTGCCAGCAGCTTAGCCCTAGCGGGGGAGCACAATGAGCAGTTCTTC. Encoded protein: CASSLALAGEHNEQFF.

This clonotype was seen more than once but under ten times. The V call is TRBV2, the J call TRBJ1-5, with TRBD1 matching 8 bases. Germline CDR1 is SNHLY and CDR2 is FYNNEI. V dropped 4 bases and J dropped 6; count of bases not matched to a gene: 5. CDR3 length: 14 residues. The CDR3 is CASSGQGAAQPQHF. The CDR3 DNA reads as TGTGCCAGCAGTGGTCAGGGGGCGGCTCAGCCCCAGCATTTT.

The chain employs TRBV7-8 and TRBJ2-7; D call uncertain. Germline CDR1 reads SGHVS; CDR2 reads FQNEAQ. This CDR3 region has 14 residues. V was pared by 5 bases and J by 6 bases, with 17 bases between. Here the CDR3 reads CASSPRETPSEQYV. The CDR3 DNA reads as TGTGCCAGCAGCCCTCGTGAGACCCCAAGCGAGCAGTACGTC.

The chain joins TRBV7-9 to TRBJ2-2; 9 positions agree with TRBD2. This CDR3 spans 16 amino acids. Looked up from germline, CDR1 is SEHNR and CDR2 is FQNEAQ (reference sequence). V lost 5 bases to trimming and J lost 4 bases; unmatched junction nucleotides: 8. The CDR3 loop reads CASSTLGLAGTGELFF. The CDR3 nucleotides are TGTGCCAGCAGCACCCTGGGACTAGCCGGCACCGGGGAGCTGTTTTTT.

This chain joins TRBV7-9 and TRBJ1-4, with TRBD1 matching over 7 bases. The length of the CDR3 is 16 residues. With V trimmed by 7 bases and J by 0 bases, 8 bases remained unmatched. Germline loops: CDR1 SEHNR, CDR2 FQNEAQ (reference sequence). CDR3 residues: CASNPGQAATNEKLFF. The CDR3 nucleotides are TGTGCCAGCAACCCCGGACAGGCTGCAACTAATGAAAAACTGTTTTTT. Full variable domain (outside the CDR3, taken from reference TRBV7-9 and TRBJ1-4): DTGVSQNPRHKITKRGQNVTFRCDPISEHNRLYWYRQTLGQGPEFLTYFQNEAQLEKSRLLSDRFSAERPKGSFSTLEIQRTEQGDSAMYLCASNPGQAATNEKLFFGSGTQLSVL.

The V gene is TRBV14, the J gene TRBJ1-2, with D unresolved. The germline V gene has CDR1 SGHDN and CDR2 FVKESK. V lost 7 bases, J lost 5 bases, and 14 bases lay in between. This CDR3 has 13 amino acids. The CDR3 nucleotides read TGTGCCAGCACCCCGGCAATGGGTTATGGCTACACCTTC. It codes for CASTPAMGYGYTF.

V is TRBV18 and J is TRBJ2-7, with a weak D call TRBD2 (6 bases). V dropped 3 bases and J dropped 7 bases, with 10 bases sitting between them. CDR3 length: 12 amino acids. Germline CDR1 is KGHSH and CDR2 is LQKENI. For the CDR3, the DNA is TGTGCCAGCTCACCCGGGAGTCGGGAGCAGTACTTC. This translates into CASSPGSREQYF. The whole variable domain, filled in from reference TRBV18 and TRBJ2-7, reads NAGVMQNPRHLVRRRGQEARLRCSPMKGHSHVYWYRQLPEEGLKFMVYLQKENIIDESGMPKERFSAEFPKEGPSILRIQQVVRGDSAAYFCASSPGSREQYFGPGTRLTVT.

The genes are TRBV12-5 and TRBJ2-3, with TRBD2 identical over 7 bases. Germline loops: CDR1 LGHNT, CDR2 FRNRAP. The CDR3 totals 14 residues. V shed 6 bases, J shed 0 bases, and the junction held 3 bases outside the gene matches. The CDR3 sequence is CASGSGESTDTQYF. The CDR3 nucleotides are TGTGCTAGTGGAAGCGGGGAGAGCACAGATACGCAGTATTTT. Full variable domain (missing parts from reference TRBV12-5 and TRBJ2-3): DARVTQTPRHKVTEMGQEVTMRCQPILGHNTVFWYRQTMMQGLELLAYFRNRAPLDDSGMPKDRFSAEMPDATLATLKIQPSEPRDSAVYFCASGSGESTDTQYFGPGTRLTVL.

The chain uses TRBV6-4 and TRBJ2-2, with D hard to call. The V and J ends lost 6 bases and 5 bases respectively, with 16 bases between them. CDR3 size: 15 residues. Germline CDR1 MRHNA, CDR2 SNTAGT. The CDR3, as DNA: TGTGCCAGCAGCAAGAGCGACGGCCATACCGGGGAGCTGTTTTTT. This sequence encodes CASSKSDGHTGELFF.